The 25 T cell receptor beta chains in this list originate from one sample, sequenced in a study of tumor-infiltrating lymphocytes in oesophageal squamous cell carcinoma. In TCRdb, the reads were re-called with MiXCR into one record per CDR3 protein. The sample consists of roughly 11,000 distinct CDR3 sequences, roughly 60% of them appearing once. Sample: blood. The receptors were gathered from a female donor with esophageal squamous cell carcinoma.

V gene TRBV11-2 combines with J gene TRBJ1-5; 9 positions match TRBD1. The V gene's germline CDR1 is SGHAT and CDR2 FQNNGV. The CDR3 totals 18 residues. Unmatched junction bases numbered 8, after V lost 2 bases and J lost 0 bases. The CDR3 reads CASSLFRGTGNSNQPQHF. The CDR3 nucleotides read TGTGCCAGCAGCTTATTTCGGGGGACAGGGAATAGCAATCAGCCCCAGCATTTT.

This rearrangement joins TRBV28 to TRBJ2-5; 12 nucleotides match TRBD1. The end of the DNA is better explained by TRBJ2-1, so the J call may be wrong. Germline-derived CDR1 and CDR2 are MDHEN and SYDVKM. This CDR3 is 15 amino acids long. The CDR3 nucleotides read TGTGCCACCGAACCGGGACAGGGGGCTTACAATGAGCAGTTCTTC. It is translated as CATEPGQGAYNEQFF.

This clonotype showed up just a few times. The V call is TRBV5-1, the J call TRBJ2-1; 7 bases match TRBD1. The J call may be in error: the DNA end matches TRBJ1-2 better. The CDR3 is 14 residues long. The germline V gene has CDR1 SGHRS and CDR2 YFSETQ. The CDR3 sequence is CASSSRSMTGGYTF. CDR3 in DNA: TGCGCCAGCAGCTCGCGTAGTATGACAGGGGGCTACACCTTC.

The chain uses TRBV7-6 and TRBJ2-1; D is ambiguous. Trimming removed 4 bases at V and 4 bases at J, with 14 bases between. Germline V gene sequence: CDR1 SGHVS, CDR2 FNYEAQ. CDR3 length: 15 amino acids. The CDR3 sequence is CASSYLQTKYNEQFF. CDR3 DNA sequence: TGTGCCAGCAGCTACTTACAGACGAAGTACAATGAGCAGTTCTTC.

Of note for this clonotype: An end of the junction differs from the germline gene, which may be a read error. This chain joins TRBV7-6 and TRBJ2-1; no clear D. The CDR3 consists of 15 residues. Germline lookup yields CDR1 SGHVS and CDR2 FNYEAQ. CDR3 DNA sequence: TGTGCTAGCAGCTTAGAAGAGGCTACCAACAATGAGCAGTTCTTC. It is translated as CASSLEEATNNEQFF. Drawing the rest from reference TRBV7-6 and TRBJ2-1, the complete variable domain is GAGVSQSPRYKVTKRGQDVALRCDPISGHVSLYWYRQALGQGPEFLTYFNYEAQQDKSGLPNDRFSAERPEGSISTLTIQRTEQRDSAMYRCASSLEEATNNEQFFGPGTRLTVL.

The J gene is TRBJ2-6, the V gene TRBV7-2; no clear D gene. The J call may be wrong; the DNA end is better matched by TRBJ2-1. The germline CDR1 and CDR2 sequences are SGHTA and FQGNSA. This CDR3 is built from 15 residues. The CDR3 nucleotides read TGTGCCAGCAGCTTATCGGGCCAATACGGGAATGAGCAGTTCTTC. This gives the protein CASSLSGQYGNEQFF.

In this sample, this clonotype turned up a few times. The V gene is TRBV12-3 or TRBV12-4, the J gene TRBJ2-1; D is unresolved. The end of the DNA aligns better with TRBJ2-5, so the J call may be wrong. The CDR3 contains 12 residues. The CDR3 sequence is CASSSKQETQYF. The CDR3 DNA sequence: TGTGCCAGCAGTTCGAAACAAGAGACCCAGTACTTC.

About this clonotype itself: A much larger clone is a single base away; this may be a read error. The chain uses TRBV7-2 and TRBJ2-1, with D tentatively TRBD1 or TRBD2 (5 bases each). Per germline, CDR1 SGHTA and CDR2 FQGNSA. V gave up 4 bases and J gave up 4 bases, with 14 bases separating them. CDR3 length: 15 amino acids. CDR3 loop: CASSSVVGDYNEQFF. In DNA form, the CDR3 reads TGTGCCAGCAGCTCCGTAGTGGGGGATTACAATGAGCAGTTCTTC.

The chain employs TRBV11-2 and TRBJ2-5; a weak D match, TRBD2 (7 bases). Germline V lookup: CDR1 SGHAT, CDR2 FQNNGV. The germline V and J ends were trimmed by 6 bases and 2 bases, with 16 bases remaining between them. The CDR3 sequence is 15 residues long. The CDR3 sequence is CASRRGGGPQETQYF. The CDR3, as DNA: TGTGCCAGCAGGAGAGGGGGGGGGCCACAAGAGACCCAGTACTTC.

The chain recombines TRBV11-2 with TRBJ1-2; D is perhaps TRBD1 (6 bases). Germline V gene lookup returns CDR1 SGHAT and CDR2 FQNNGV. Trimming shortened V by 1 base and J by 0 bases, and 18 bases separated the two germline ends. The length of the CDR3 is 18 residues. CDR3 in DNA: TGTGCCAGCAGCTTAGGCCTAGGGACTCGGACAGCTAACTATGGCTACACCTTC. Translation gives CASSLGLGTRTANYGYTF.

The V and J genes are TRBV7-2 and TRBJ2-5, with D possibly matching TRBD2 (5 bases). The end of the DNA fits TRBJ2-7 better, so the J call may be wrong. The CDR3 runs to 14 residues. CDR1 and CDR2 (germline): SGHTA, FQGNSA. This CDR3 is CASSSYRGSYEQYF. CDR3 coding DNA: TGTGCCAGCAGCTCTTACCGGGGCTCCTACGAGCAGTACTTC.

As regards this clonotype: Relative to the germline gene, one junction end is altered; a read error may explain this. The V and J genes are TRBV14 and TRBJ2-5, with D unresolved. Germline values: CDR1 SGHDN, CDR2 FVKESK. The CDR3 contains 14 residues. The DNA for the CDR3 is TGTGCCAGCAGCCAAGCGGGTAGTTATTCACCCCTCCACTTC. Protein sequence: CASSQAGSYSPLHF.

Regarding this clonotype: Sequence at one end of the junction differs from germline and may be a read error. This rearrangement joins TRBV5-4 to TRBJ1-2; D unresolved. The CDR3 totals 14 residues. CDR1 and CDR2 (germline): SGHNT, YYREEE (reference sequence). The CDR3 DNA reads as TGCGCCAGCAGCCCGTGGACCGGAAGCTATGGCTACACCTTC. Protein sequence: CASSPWTGSYGYTF. Combining the CDR3 with reference TRBV5-4 and TRBJ1-2 gives the whole variable domain ETGVTQSPTHLIKTRGQQVTLRCSSQSGHNTVSWYQQALGQGPQFIFQYYREEENGRGNFPPRFSGLQFPNYSSELNVNALELDDSALYLCASSPWTGSYGYTFGSGTRLTVV.

This clonotype has more than one count but fewer than ten. J is TRBJ1-2 and V is TRBV6-1; the D gene is possibly TRBD1 (6 bases). This CDR3 has 15 residues. V gave up 6 bases and J gave up 2 bases, with 16 bases separating them. Germline assignment: CDR1 MNHNS and CDR2 SASEGT. In nucleotides, the CDR3 is TGTGCCAGCAGATCACAGGGAGGGCTGAACTATGGCTACACCTTC. Its protein product is CASRSQGGLNYGYTF.

The chain carries TRBV7-2 and TRBJ2-1, with D tentatively TRBD2 (6 bases). The germline gives CDR1 SGHTA, CDR2 FQGNSA. Trimming pared 5 bases from V and 9 bases from J, leaving 17 bases between. This CDR3 comprises 14 residues. The CDR3 here is CASSPDSGSGEQFF. CDR3 in DNA: TGTGCCAGCAGCCCAGACAGCGGGTCTGGTGAGCAGTTCTTC.

This clonotype is a singleton in its sample. The rearrangement uses TRBV27 and TRBJ2-3; the D gene is possibly TRBD1 (6 bases). Germline CDR1 is MNHEY and CDR2 is SMNVEV (reference sequence). This CDR3 region has 15 residues. V was clipped by 0 bases and J by 3 bases, with 10 bases between them. CDR3 sequence (DNA): TGTGCCAGCAGTTTATCGGGACAAGAAACAGATACGCAGTATTTT. Protein product: CASSLSGQETDTQYF.

The V gene is TRBV11-2, the J gene TRBJ2-1; tentatively, D is TRBD1 (6 bases). The DNA end lines up better with TRBJ2-7; the J call may be wrong. Looked up from germline, CDR1 is SGHAT and CDR2 is FQNNGV. The length of the CDR3 is 14 residues. CDR3: CASSLQGISYEQYF. The DNA of the CDR3 is TGTGCCAGCAGCTTACAGGGGATCTCCTACGAGCAGTACTTC.

The chain recombines TRBV7-8 with TRBJ2-1, with TRBD1 matching 8 bases. Judging by the DNA end, TRBJ2-7 fits better; the J call may be wrong. The CDR3 is 14 amino acids. Germline V gene data show CDR1 as SGHVS and CDR2 as FQNEAQ. CDR3 region: CASSARQGIDEQYF. DNA of the CDR3: TGTGCCAGCAGCGCAAGACAGGGGATCGACGAGCAGTACTTC.

This clonotype appeared many times. The chain combines TRBV7-3 with TRBJ2-1, with D tentatively TRBD2 (6 bases). Germline V lookup: CDR1 SGHTA, CDR2 FQGTGA. The CDR3 extends over 15 amino acids. Trimming shortened V by 4 bases and J by 5 bases, and 15 bases separated the two germline ends. CDR3 sequence: CASSSGRDLHNEQFF. CDR3 DNA: TGTGCCAGCAGCTCCGGGCGGGACCTACACAATGAGCAGTTCTTC.

The J gene is TRBJ2-4, the V gene TRBV2; the D gene is possibly TRBD1 (6 bases). Per the germline V gene, CDR1 is SNHLY and CDR2 is FYNNEI. V lost 6 bases and J lost 1, with 10 bases in between. The CDR3 runs 14 residues. The CDR3 DNA is TGTGCCAGCAGCGGTGACAGGGCCAAAAACATTCAGTACTTC. Encoded protein: CASSGDRAKNIQYF.

The chain joins TRBV10-1 to TRBJ2-3, with D unresolved. Germline assignment: CDR1 WNHNN and CDR2 SYGVQD (reference sequence). This CDR3 comprises 14 residues. The germline V and J ends were trimmed by 5 bases and 2 bases, with 11 bases remaining between them. DNA for the CDR3: TGCGCCAGCAGTAATCGACTGAACACAGATACGCAGTATTTT. This gives the protein CASSNRLNTDTQYF.

About this clonotype itself: A read error may account for a junction end that differs from germline. CDR3 region: CASRGTSGRFYKQYF. CDR3 DNA sequence: TGTGCCAGCAGAGGGACTAGCGGGAGGTTCTACAAGCAGTACTTC. This rearrangement joins TRBV6-1 to TRBJ2-6; 15 bases agree with TRBD2. Judging by the DNA end, TRBJ2-7 fits better; the J call may be wrong. The CDR3 is 15 residues long. Germline CDR1 reads MNHNS; CDR2 reads SASEGT.

The chain links TRBV11-2 to TRBJ2-3, with 12 bases that match TRBD2. V shed 5 bases, J shed 1 base, and the junction held 10 bases outside the gene matches. Germline V lookup: CDR1 SGHAT, CDR2 FQNNGV. The CDR3 loop spans 18 amino acids. The CDR3 here is CASSPFPTSGRGTDTQYF. In DNA, the CDR3 is TGTGCCAGCAGCCCCTTCCCGACTAGCGGGAGAGGCACAGATACGCAGTATTTT.

The rearrangement links TRBV10-3 to TRBJ2-3, with D possibly being TRBD1 (5 bases). The J call is doubtful: the DNA matches TRBJ2-1 better. The V gene's germline CDR1 is ENHRY and CDR2 SYGVKD. The CDR3 runs to 13 residues. In nucleotides, the CDR3 is TGTGCCATCATAGGTCAGGGTTCCGATGAGCAGTTCTTC. Protein sequence: CAIIGQGSDEQFF.

V is TRBV27 and J is TRBJ2-5; D uncertain. The CDR3 runs 12 residues. Germline loops: CDR1 MNHEY, CDR2 SMNVEV (reference sequence). Trimming took off 3 bases at V and 7 bases at J, with 9 bases between the two ends. CDR3 in DNA: TGTGCCAGCAGTTTGGACGTTGGGACCCAGTACTTC. Translated, it gives CASSLDVGTQYF.